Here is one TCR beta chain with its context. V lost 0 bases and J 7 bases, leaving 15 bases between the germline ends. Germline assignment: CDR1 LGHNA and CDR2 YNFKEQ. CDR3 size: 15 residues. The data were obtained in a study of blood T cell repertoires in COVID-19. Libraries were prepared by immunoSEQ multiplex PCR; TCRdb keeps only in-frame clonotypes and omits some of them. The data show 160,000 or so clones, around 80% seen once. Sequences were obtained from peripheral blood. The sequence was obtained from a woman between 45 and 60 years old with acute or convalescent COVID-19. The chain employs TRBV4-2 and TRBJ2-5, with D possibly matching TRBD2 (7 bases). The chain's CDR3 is CASSQDTGRGRTQYF. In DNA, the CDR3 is TGTGCCAGCAGCCAAGATACAGGGAGGGGTCGGACCCAGTACTTC.